This T cell receptor beta chain was obtained from a study of blood T cells in healthy people across ages. A second PCR of about 7 to 12 cycles used a sample-barcoded 5' primer and a J-beta primer mix. TCRdb processed the 5' RACE reads anew with MiXCR; each CDR3 protein has one entry. The top ten clones hold about an eighth of a sample with 700,000 to 850,000 distinct CDR3 sequences, 35% to 40% of them seen once. Material: blood. This TCR was sampled from a man between 18 and 35 years old in good health.

CDR3 region: CSATWDGTVDGYTF. As DNA, the CDR3 is TGCAGTGCTACCTGGGACGGAACAGTAGATGGCTACACCTTC. The rearrangement uses TRBV20-1 and TRBJ1-2, with D possibly TRBD1 on 5 matching bases. V was shortened by 4 bases and J by 6 bases, with 18 bases between the two germline ends. The CDR3 totals 14 residues. Looked up from germline, CDR1 is DFQATT and CDR2 is SNEGSKA (reference sequence).